One sample yielded the 18 T cell receptor beta chains listed below, sequenced in a study of CD8 T cells in Susac syndrome. Reverse transcription of roughly 0.5 to 1 ug RNA was carried out with random hexamers. TCRdb re-called the immunoSEQ multiplex PCR reads through MiXCR, storing one row per CDR3 protein. The profile covers over 100,000 distinct CDR3 sequences, with roughly 94% appearing a single time and less than 0.3% taken by the ten largest. Sequencing was carried out using CD8+ T cells from PBMCs. All receptors derive from a human donor with Susac syndrome.

V usage is TRBV20-1 and J usage is TRBJ2-7; 10 bases fit TRBD2. This CDR3 spans 16 amino acids. J gave up 8 bases and V 6 bases, and 19 bases lay outside the gene matches. Germline V gives CDR1 DFQATT, CDR2 SNEGSKA (reference sequence). CDR3 in amino acids: CSAEASEAGGSTQQYF. The CDR3 bases are TGCAGTGCCGAAGCCTCGGAAGCGGGGGGGTCTACGCAGCAGTACTTC.

The chain is built from TRBV12-3 or TRBV12-4 and TRBJ2-2; no firm D call. This CDR3 contains 13 residues. V lost 3 bases and J lost 6, with 8 bases in between. The CDR3 DNA follows: TGTGCCAGCAGTTTTACGGGTTCCGGGGAGCTGTTTTTT. It translates to CASSFTGSGELFF.

This rearrangement joins TRBV27 to TRBJ2-3, with 12 bases aligning to TRBD2. Germline-derived CDR1 and CDR2 are MNHEY and SMNVEV (reference sequence). V shed 5 bases, J shed 1 base, and the junction held 4 bases outside the gene matches. This CDR3 is 16 amino acids long. This chain's CDR3 is CASSPRLAGGTDTQYF. The CDR3 bases are TGTGCCAGCAGTCCCAGACTAGCGGGGGGCACAGATACGCAGTATTTT.

The V call is TRBV12-3 or TRBV12-4, the J call TRBJ2-1; unclear D gene. Trimming removed 4 bases from V and 1 base from J, with 14 bases in between. The length of the CDR3 is 16 residues. This CDR3 is CASSSNDDPSYNEQFF. CDR3 sequence (DNA): TGTGCCAGCAGTTCCAACGACGATCCGTCCTACAATGAGCAGTTCTTC.

This clonotype was observed a few times. The rearrangement joins TRBV20-1 to TRBJ1-1, with D unresolved. Germline V lookup: CDR1 DFQATT, CDR2 SNEGSKA (reference sequence). This CDR3 is 11 amino acids long. V lost 5 bases to trimming and J lost 0 bases, with 4 bases between them. The CDR3 protein is CSAPMNTEAFF. The CDR3 coding sequence is TGCAGTGCTCCAATGAACACTGAAGCTTTCTTT.

This chain joins TRBV3-1 and TRBJ1-1, with D tentatively TRBD1 (5 bases). The CDR3 has 14 residues. The ends were cut back, 6 bases at V and 0 bases at J, with 11 bases in the middle. CDR1 and CDR2 (germline): LGHDT, YNNKEL (reference sequence). This CDR3 is CASRPGHMNTEAFF. In DNA form, the CDR3 reads TGTGCCAGCAGACCCGGACACATGAACACTGAAGCTTTCTTT.

The V gene is TRBV1, the J gene TRBJ2-7; TRBD1 reflects the table's D call only, with no check against the DNA. TRBV1 counts as a pseudogene. The CDR3 is 13 residues long. The CDR3 loop is CTSRGDRGYEQYF. The CDR3 bases are TGCACCAGCAGGGGGGACAGGGGGTACGAGCAGTACTTC.

This clonotype was recorded only once. This rearrangement joins TRBV12-5 to TRBJ1-1, with D uncertain. Germline values: CDR1 LGHNT, CDR2 FRNRAP. With 6 bases removed from V and 0 bases from J, the gap between germline ends came to 11 bases. This CDR3 contains 14 residues. The CDR3: CASGRTVLNTEAFF. The CDR3 DNA sequence: TGTGCTAGTGGGCGAACAGTCCTGAACACTGAAGCTTTCTTT. Full variable domain (rest looked up from reference TRBV12-5 and TRBJ1-1): DARVTQTPRHKVTEMGQEVTMRCQPILGHNTVFWYRQTMMQGLELLAYFRNRAPLDDSGMPKDRFSAEMPDATLATLKIQPSEPRDSAVYFCASGRTVLNTEAFFGQGTRLTVV.

V gene TRBV12-3 or TRBV12-4 combines with J gene TRBJ1-2; TRBD1 aligns across 7 bases. The junction had 5 bases not matched to a gene; V was cut back by 6 bases and J by 1 base. This CDR3 spans 14 amino acids. The CDR3 loop is CASSLRGFNYGYTF. The CDR3 nucleotides are TGTGCCAGCAGCCTCAGGGGGTTTAACTATGGCTACACCTTC.

The chain is built from TRBV13 and TRBJ2-7; D possibly uses TRBD1 or TRBD2 (5 bases each). The CDR3 loop spans 15 amino acids. Trimming stripped 6 bases from V and 3 bases from J, with 18 bases between. Germline V lookup: CDR1 PRHDT, CDR2 FYEKMQ (reference sequence). CDR3 protein: CASSPAYGTVYEQYF. The CDR3 region has the DNA TGTGCCAGCAGTCCTGCGTATGGGACGGTCTACGAGCAGTACTTC.

The genes are TRBV3-1 and TRBJ2-7; the D is unclear. In germline, CDR1 is LGHDT, CDR2 YNNKEL (reference sequence). The CDR3 is 14 residues long. The ends were cut back, 5 bases at V and 0 bases at J, with 11 bases in the middle. The CDR3 sequence is CASSATRDSYEQYF. The CDR3 DNA is TGTGCCAGCAGCGCTACAAGGGACTCCTACGAGCAGTACTTC.

The genes are TRBV7-9 and TRBJ2-7, with TRBD1 matching over 7 bases. The CDR3 spans 14 residues. Germline assignment: CDR1 SEHNR and CDR2 FQNEAQ (reference sequence). Trimming cost V 5 bases and J 3 bases; bases outside gene matches: 7. CDR3 amino acids: CASSPRGMGYEQYF. The CDR3 DNA is TGTGCCAGCAGCCCCAGGGGGATGGGCTACGAGCAGTACTTC.

CDR3 sequence reads: CAWSLGGRWNTEAFF. As DNA, the CDR3 is TGTGCCTGGAGTCTTGGAGGGCGGTGGAACACTGAAGCTTTCTTT. The chain uses TRBV30 and TRBJ1-1; D gene uncertain. V dropped 2 bases and J dropped 1 base, with 14 bases sitting between them. Germline-derived CDR1 and CDR2 are GTSNPN and SVGIG (reference sequence). The CDR3 covers 15 residues.

The V call is TRBV15, the J call TRBJ2-7; 7 bases agree with TRBD2. The CDR3 extends over 14 amino acids. With V trimmed by 4 bases and J by 3 bases, 6 bases remained unmatched. The germline gives CDR1 LNHNV, CDR2 YYDKDF (reference sequence). In DNA form, the CDR3 reads TGTGCCACCAGCAAAGGGAGGGGAAGCTACGAGCAGTACTTC. It encodes CATSKGRGSYEQYF.

The genes are TRBV29-1 and TRBJ1-2; no clear D. CDR1 and CDR2 (germline): SQVTM, ANQGSEA. The CDR3 has 13 residues. Trimming removed 1 base at V and 0 bases at J, with 6 bases between. The chain's CDR3 is CSVEGLANYGYTF. The DNA for the CDR3 is TGCAGCGTTGAAGGGTTAGCTAACTATGGCTACACCTTC.

The V gene is TRBV4-3, the J gene TRBJ2-7; D may correspond to TRBD1 or TRBD2 (6 bases each). Germline CDR1 and CDR2: LGHNA and YSLEER. V was pared by 0 bases and J by 3 bases, with 18 bases between. This CDR3 has 17 residues. The DNA of the CDR3 is TGCGCCAGCAGCCAAGAAGTAAACACAGGAGGGGGCTACGAGCAGTACTTC. Its translation is CASSQEVNTGGGYEQYF.

The chain recombines TRBV12-3 or TRBV12-4 with TRBJ2-5, with 10 nucleotides matching TRBD2. This CDR3 spans 15 amino acids. J gave up 1 base and V 5 bases, and 4 bases lay outside the gene matches. CDR3 loop: CASSPSGGGQETQYF. CDR3 bases: TGTGCCAGCAGTCCAAGCGGGGGGGGCCAAGAGACCCAGTACTTC.

The chain couples TRBV27 to TRBJ1-1, with 10 bases fitting TRBD1. This CDR3 spans 15 amino acids. The J segment lost 3 bases and the V segment lost 6 bases, leaving 7 bases of the junction unmatched. Per germline, CDR1 MNHEY and CDR2 SMNVEV (reference sequence). The CDR3 reads CASRLPGTGDTEAFF. CDR3 sequence (DNA): TGTGCCAGCAGGCTACCCGGGACAGGGGACACTGAAGCTTTCTTT.